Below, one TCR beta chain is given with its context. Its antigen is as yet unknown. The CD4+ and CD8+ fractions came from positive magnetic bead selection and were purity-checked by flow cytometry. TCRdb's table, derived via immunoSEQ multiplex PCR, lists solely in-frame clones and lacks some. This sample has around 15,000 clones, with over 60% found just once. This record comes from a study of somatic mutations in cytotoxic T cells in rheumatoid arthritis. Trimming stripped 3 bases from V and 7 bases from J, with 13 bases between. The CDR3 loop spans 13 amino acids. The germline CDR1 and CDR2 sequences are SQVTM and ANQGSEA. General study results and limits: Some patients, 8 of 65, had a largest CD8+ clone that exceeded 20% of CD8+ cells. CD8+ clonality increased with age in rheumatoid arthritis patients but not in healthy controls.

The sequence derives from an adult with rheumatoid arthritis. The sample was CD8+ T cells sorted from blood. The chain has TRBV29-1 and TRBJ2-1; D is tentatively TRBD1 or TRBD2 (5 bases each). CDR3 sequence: CSVEGVRVNEQFF. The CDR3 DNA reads TGCAGCGTTGAGGGGGTCAGGGTTAATGAGCAGTTCTTC.